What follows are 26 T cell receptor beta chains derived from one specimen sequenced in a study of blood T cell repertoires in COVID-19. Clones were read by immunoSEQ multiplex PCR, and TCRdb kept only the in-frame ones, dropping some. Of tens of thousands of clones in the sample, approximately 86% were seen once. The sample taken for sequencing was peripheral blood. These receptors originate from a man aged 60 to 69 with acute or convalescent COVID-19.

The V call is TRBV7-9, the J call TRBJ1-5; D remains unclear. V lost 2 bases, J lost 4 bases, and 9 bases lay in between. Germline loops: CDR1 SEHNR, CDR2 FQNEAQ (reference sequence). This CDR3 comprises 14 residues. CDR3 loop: CASSLFGGNQPQHF. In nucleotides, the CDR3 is TGTGCCAGCAGCTTATTTGGCGGTAATCAGCCCCAGCATTTT.

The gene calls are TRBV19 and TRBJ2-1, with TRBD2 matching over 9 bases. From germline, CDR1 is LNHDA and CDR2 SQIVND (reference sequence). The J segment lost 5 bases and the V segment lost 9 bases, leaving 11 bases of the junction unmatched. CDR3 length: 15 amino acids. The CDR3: CASLGLAGVNNEQFF. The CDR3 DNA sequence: TGTGCCAGCTTAGGATTAGCGGGAGTAAACAATGAGCAGTTCTTC.

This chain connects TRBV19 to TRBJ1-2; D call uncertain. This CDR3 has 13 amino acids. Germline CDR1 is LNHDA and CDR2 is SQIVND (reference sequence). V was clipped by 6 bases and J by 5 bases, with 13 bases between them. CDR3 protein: CASREGLLYGYTF. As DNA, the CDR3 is TGTGCCAGTAGGGAGGGCCTGCTTTATGGCTACACCTTC.

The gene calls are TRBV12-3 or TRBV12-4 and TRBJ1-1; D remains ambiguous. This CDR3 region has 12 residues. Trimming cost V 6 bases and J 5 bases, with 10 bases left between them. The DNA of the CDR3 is TGTGCCAGCAGCCACAAAGAAACTGAAGCTTTCTTT. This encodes CASSHKETEAFF.

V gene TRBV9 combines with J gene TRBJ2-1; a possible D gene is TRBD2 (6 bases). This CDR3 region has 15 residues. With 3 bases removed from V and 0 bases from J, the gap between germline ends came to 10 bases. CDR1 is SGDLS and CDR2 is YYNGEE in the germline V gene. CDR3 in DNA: TGTGCCAGCAGCGGTCGGGGGAACTCCTACAATGAGCAGTTCTTC. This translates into CASSGRGNSYNEQFF.

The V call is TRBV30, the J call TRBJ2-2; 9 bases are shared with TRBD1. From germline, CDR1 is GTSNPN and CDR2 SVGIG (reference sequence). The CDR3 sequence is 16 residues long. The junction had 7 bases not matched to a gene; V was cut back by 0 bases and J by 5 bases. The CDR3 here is CAWSVQQGAGTGELFF. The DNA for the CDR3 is TGTGCCTGGAGTGTACAACAGGGGGCCGGGACCGGGGAGCTGTTTTTT. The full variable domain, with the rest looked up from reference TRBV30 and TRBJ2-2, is SQTIHQWPATLVQPVGSPLSLECTVEGTSNPNLYWYRQAAGRGLQLLFYSVGIGQISSEVPQNLSASRPQDRQFILSSKKLLLSDSGFYLCAWSVQQGAGTGELFFGEGSRLTVL.

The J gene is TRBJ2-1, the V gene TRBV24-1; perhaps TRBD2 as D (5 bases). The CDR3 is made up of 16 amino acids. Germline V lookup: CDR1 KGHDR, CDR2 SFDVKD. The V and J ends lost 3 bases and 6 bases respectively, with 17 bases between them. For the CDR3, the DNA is TGTGCCACCAGTGATCCCTCCCCGACCAGCGGCAATGAGCAGTTCTTC. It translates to CATSDPSPTSGNEQFF.

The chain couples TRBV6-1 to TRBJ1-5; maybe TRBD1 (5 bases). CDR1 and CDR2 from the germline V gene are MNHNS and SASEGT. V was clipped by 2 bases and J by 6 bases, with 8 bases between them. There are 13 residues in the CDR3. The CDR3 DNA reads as TGTGCCAGCAGTGAATGGGGGGGTCAGCCCCAGCATTTT. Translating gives CASSEWGGQPQHF.

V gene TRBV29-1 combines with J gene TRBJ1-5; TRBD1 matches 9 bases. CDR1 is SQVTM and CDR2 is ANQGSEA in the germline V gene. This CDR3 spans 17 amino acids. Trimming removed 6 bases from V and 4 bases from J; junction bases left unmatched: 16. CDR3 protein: CSVITGTGNIGNQPQHF. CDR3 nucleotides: TGCAGCGTGATCACCGGGACAGGGAATATAGGTAATCAGCCCCAGCATTTT.

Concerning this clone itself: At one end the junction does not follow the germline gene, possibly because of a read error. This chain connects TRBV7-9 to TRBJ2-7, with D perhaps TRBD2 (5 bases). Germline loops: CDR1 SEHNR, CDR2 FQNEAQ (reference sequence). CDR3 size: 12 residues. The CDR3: CASSPSRGGTVF. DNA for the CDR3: TGTGCCAGCTCCCCCTCTCGAGGAGGAACCGTCTTC.

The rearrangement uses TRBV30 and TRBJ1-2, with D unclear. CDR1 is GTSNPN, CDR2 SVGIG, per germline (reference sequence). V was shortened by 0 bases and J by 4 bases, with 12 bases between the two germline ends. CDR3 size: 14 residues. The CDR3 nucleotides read TGTGCCTGGAGTGTCCCCAGAGGCCGCTATGGCTACACCTTC. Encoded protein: CAWSVPRGRYGYTF.

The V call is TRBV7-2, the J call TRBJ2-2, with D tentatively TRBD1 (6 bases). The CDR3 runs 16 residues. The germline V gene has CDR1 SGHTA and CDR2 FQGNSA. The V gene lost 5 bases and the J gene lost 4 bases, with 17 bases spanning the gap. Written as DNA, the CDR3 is TGTGCCAGCAGCGGATCCTCAGGGGCGGGCACCGGGGAGCTGTTTTTT. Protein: CASSGSSGAGTGELFF.

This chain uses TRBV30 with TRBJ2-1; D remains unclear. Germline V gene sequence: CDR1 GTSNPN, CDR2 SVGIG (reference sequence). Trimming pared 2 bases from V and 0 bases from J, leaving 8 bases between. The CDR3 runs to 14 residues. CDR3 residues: CAWSSDSSYNEQFF. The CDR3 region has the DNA TGTGCCTGGAGTTCCGATAGCTCCTACAATGAGCAGTTCTTC.

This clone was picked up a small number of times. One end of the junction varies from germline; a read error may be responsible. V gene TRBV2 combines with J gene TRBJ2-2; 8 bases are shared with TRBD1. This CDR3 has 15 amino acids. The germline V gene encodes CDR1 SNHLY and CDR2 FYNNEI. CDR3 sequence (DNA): TGTGCCAGCAGTGTGGACAGGGCGAAGACCGGGGAGCTGTTTTTT. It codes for CASSVDRAKTGELFF.

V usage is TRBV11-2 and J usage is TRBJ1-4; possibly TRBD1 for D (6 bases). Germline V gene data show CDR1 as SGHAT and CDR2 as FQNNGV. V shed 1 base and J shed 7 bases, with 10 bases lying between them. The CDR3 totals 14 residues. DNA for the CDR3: TGTGCCAGCAGCTTAGGCAGGGGTGGTGAAAAACTGTTTTTT. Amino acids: CASSLGRGGEKLFF.

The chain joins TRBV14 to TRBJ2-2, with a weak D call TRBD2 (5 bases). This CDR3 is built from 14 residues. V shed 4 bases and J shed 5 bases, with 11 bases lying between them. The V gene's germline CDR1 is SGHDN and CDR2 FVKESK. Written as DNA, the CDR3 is TGTGCCAGCAGCCTTAAAACGGGAACCGGGGAGCTGTTTTTT. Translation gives CASSLKTGTGELFF.

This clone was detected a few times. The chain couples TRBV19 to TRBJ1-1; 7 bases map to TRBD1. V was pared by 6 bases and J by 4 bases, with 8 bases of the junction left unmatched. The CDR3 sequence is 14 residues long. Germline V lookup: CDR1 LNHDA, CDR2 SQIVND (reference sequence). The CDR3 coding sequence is TGTGCCAGTAGGACAAATTCAGGGGGCACTGAAGCTTTCTTT. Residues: CASRTNSGGTEAFF.

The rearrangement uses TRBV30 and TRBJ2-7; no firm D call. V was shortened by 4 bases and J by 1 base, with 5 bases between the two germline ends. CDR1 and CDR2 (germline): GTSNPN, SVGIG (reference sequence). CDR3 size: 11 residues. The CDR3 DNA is TGTGCCTGGACTAGGTCCTACGAGCAGTACTTC. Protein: CAWTRSYEQYF.

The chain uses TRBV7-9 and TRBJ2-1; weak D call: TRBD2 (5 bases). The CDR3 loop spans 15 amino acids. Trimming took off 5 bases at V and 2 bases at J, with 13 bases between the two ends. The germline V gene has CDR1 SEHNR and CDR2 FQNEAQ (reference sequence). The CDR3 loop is CASSETWETYNEQFF. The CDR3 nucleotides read TGTGCCAGCAGCGAAACGTGGGAGACCTACAATGAGCAGTTCTTC. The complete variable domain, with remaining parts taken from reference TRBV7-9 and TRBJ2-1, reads DTGVSQNPRHKITKRGQNVTFRCDPISEHNRLYWYRQTLGQGPEFLTYFQNEAQLEKSRLLSDRFSAERPKGSFSTLEIQRTEQGDSAMYLCASSETWETYNEQFFGPGTRLTVL.

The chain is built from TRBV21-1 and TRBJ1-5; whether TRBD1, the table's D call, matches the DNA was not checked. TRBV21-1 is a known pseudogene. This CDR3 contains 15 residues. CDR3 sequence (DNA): TGTGCCAGCAGAGGACAGCATTATAGCAATCAGCCCCAGCATTTT. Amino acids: CASRGQHYSNQPQHF.

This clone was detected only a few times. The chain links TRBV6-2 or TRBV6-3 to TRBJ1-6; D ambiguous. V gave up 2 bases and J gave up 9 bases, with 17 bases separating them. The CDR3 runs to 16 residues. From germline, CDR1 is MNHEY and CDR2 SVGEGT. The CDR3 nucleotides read TGTGCCAGCAGTTACGGTGCGGCCGCACTCGGTTCACCCCTCCACTTT. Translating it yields CASSYGAAALGSPLHF.

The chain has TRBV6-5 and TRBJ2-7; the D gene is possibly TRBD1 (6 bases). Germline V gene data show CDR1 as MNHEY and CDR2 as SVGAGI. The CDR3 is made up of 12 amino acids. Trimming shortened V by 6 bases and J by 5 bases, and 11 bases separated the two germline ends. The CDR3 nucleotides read TGTGCCAGCAGACAGGGAGCGAACGAGCAGTACTTC. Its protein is CASRQGANEQYF.

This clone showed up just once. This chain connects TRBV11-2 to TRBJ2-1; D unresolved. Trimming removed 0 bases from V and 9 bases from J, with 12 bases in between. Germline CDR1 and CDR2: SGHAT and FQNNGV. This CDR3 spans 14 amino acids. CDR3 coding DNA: TGTGCCAGCAGCTTAGATATAGTGAGCCGTGAGCAGTTCTTC. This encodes CASSLDIVSREQFF. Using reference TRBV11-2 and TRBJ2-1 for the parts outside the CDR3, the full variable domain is EAGVAQSPRYKIIEKRQSVAFWCNPISGHATLYWYQQILGQGPKLLIQFQNNGVVDDSQLPKDRFSAERLKGVDSTLKIQPAKLEDSAVYLCASSLDIVSREQFFGPGTRLTVL.

The chain's CDR3 is CASRPVIGEREKLFF. Written as DNA, the CDR3 is TGTGCCAGTAGACCCGTAATTGGGGAGAGAGAAAAACTGTTTTTT. The V gene is TRBV19, the J gene TRBJ1-4; D is undetermined. The CDR3 extends over 15 amino acids. CDR1 LNHDA and CDR2 SQIVND come from the germline V gene (reference sequence). V was shortened by 6 bases and J by 8 bases, with 19 bases between the two germline ends.

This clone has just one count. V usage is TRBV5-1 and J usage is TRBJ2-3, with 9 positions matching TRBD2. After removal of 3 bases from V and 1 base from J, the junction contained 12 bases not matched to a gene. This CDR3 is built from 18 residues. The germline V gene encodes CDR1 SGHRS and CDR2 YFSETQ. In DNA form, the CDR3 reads TGCGCCAGCAGCTCGGGGATACCGGGACTAGCCGGCACAGATACGCAGTATTTT. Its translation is CASSSGIPGLAGTDTQYF.

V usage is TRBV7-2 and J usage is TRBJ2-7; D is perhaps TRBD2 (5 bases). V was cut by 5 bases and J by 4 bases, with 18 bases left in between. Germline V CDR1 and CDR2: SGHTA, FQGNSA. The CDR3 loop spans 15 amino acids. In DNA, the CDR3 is TGTGCCAGCAGCCTTACGACGAGGGCGGGTTACGAGCAGTACTTC. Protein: CASSLTTRAGYEQYF.